There are many counts of the clone carrying this T cell receptor beta chain. Antigen unknown. Ophthalmopathy patients showed a Clinical Activity Score of at least 3, NOSPECS grade of at least 4 and duration under 3 months. The study left out patients who had uncontrolled infection, other autoimmune disease, pregnancy or lactation. Trimming pared 0 bases from V and 0 bases from J, leaving 10 bases between. This CDR3 has 16 residues. CDR1 is ENHRY, CDR2 SYGVKD, per germline. Amplified TCR beta CDR3 regions derived from RNA transcripts. Using the HTBI primer set, a first-round RT-PCR was run on the TCR CDR3. TCRdb fed the multiplex PCR reads into MiXCR, producing one record per CDR3 protein. Of hundreds of thousands of distinct CDR3 sequences in the sample, roughly a sixth were seen once. This specimen comes from a study of T cells in Graves' hyperthyroidism and ophthalmopathy. Turning to the study itself: Peripheral blood specimens were obtained at initial diagnosis, prior to any treatment. Study results and caveats: Appearing also in blood were most of the thyroid clonotypes expanded above 0.001.

This receptor was identified in a woman in her forties with Graves' ophthalmopathy. The chain carries TRBV10-3 and TRBJ2-3, with D maybe TRBD2 (5 bases). Material for sequencing was blood. The CDR3 sequence is CAISESGGGSTDTQYF. CDR3 nucleotides: TGTGCCATCAGTGAGTCAGGTGGCGGGAGCACAGATACGCAGTATTTT.